Given below is one T cell receptor beta chain in context. This record comes from a study of control samples from healthy donors and cancer patients. The assay was immunoSEQ multiplex PCR, and TCRdb's table has in-frame clones only and misses some. The table has 91,000 or so clones, roughly 90% seen once. This sequence was found in a woman aged 30 to 39 in good health. Sequencing used blood.

CDR3 nucleotide sequence: TGTGCCAGCAGCGAGTGGACAGGGGGCCGGGGCTACACCTTC. Its translation: CASSEWTGGRGYTF. The V and J genes are TRBV7-9 and TRBJ1-2; 11 nucleotides match TRBD1. Germline CDR1 reads SEHNR; CDR2 reads FQNEAQ (reference sequence). The J segment lost 8 bases and the V segment lost 5 bases, leaving 7 bases of the junction unmatched. CDR3 length: 14 amino acids.